This TCR beta chain was profiled in a study of response to subunit inactivated influenza vaccine (dated by TCRdb to about 2018). Some background on the complete study: The study used deep quantitative T cell receptor repertoire profiling to track responses to a trivalent subunit inactivated influenza vaccine.

The germline V gene (reference sequence) sets CDR1 to SEHNR and CDR2 to FQNEAQ. From the cysteine up to the phenylalanine, the CDR3 has a length of 14 residues. The DNA shown is the 42-base CDR3, in frame from base 1. A distance of 10 bases separates the germline ends of V and J, which lose 1 base and 4 bases respectively. Receptor amplification or capture employed RT-PCR. Data came from an Illumina HiSeq 2500. TCRdb itself trimmed the public reads at Q25 with fastp, ran MiXCR and retained productive beta chains. Duplicate CDR3 protein sequences are folded into a single record with the most common DNA and genes. This sample is represented by over 400,000 distinct CDR3 sequences; over 10% of them were singletons. Of the sample, about an eighth is held by the ten largest clones. The label giving this sample's time point can be read as: 45 to 55 days after influenza vaccine administration. A word on this clonotype: Which antigen it targets is not known. Base qualities are not recorded, but no much larger clone differs from it by a single base.

On the study overall, not on this receptor specifically: The authors suggested that each seasonal influenza vaccination may recruit only a limited number of new T cells.

Recombination joined TRBV7-9 with TRBJ1-2; no D segment can be confidently identified. The sample was PBMCs from blood, taken 35 to 45 days after vaccination. The TCR comes from a man aged 50-59 years who received an inactivated influenza vaccine. Donor details come from another sample of the same person, matched by shared clones. The CDR3 here reads CASSLDGVVYGYTF. The nucleotides read TGTGCCAGCAGCTTAGACGGGGTTGTCTATGGCTACACCTTC.